A selection of T cell receptor beta chains follows, all from one sample in a study of human T cells and chemical hapten exposure. TCRdb re-called the RACE reads with MiXCR, one entry per CDR3 protein. This table has about 130,000 distinct CDR3 sequences, about 9.4% appearing once. Sequencing was performed on whole blood. The origin of the receptors is a male donor in good health. Some clones in this sample may be carry-over from other donors' samples. Both conserved end residues are part of each CDR3. D genes are given only for firm matches. For some rows the clone size is stated as once, few or many, or as a class when expanded; others skip it.

CDR3nt | CDR3aa | j_gene | v_gene | d_gene | abundance
TGTGCCAGCAGTCTGACAGGGGGAGGTAATTCACCCCTCCACTTT | CASSLTGGGNSPLHF | TRBJ1-6 | TRBV12-3/TRBV12-4 | TRBD1 | -
TGTGCCATCAACCAGGGAGGTAACACCGGGGAGCTGTTTTTT | CAINQGGNTGELFF | TRBJ2-2 | TRBV10-3 | - | -
TGTGCCAGCAGCCCAGGACAGGGGGTTAATAGCTACGAGCAGTACTTC | CASSPGQGVNSYEQYF | TRBJ2-7 | TRBV7-2 | TRBD1 | many
TGTGCCAGTAGTCCCAGGTCCAGCTCCTACGAGCAGTACTTC | CASSPRSSSYEQYF | TRBJ2-7 | TRBV19 | - | -
TGCAGCGTTGAGCGACTAACAGATACGCAGTATTTT | CSVERLTDTQYF | TRBJ2-3 | TRBV29-1 | - | many
TGCGCCAGCAGCTTGGCCACCAGCACAGATACGCAGTATTTT | CASSLATSTDTQYF | TRBJ2-3 | TRBV5-1 | - | -
TGTGCCAGCAGCCAGAGTCCGAGTGAGGGCGGGGAGCTGTTTTTT | CASSQSPSEGGELFF | TRBJ2-2 | TRBV9 | - | few
TGTGCCAGCAGTTTATTAAGCGCAGAGACCCAGTACTTC | CASSLLSAETQYF | TRBJ2-5 | TRBV27 | - | many
TGTGCCAGCAGCTCCCACAGGGGACCAAACACTGAAGCTTTCTTT | CASSSHRGPNTEAFF | TRBJ1-1 | TRBV7-6 | TRBD1 | many
TGTGCCAGCAGCCAGGACAGGGGGCGGGTCGGGGAGCTGTTTTTT | CASSQDRGRVGELFF | TRBJ2-2 | TRBV6-5 | TRBD1 | many
TGTGCCAGCTGTTTACTGTCCAGTCAGGAGCTCTCCTACGAGCAGTACTTC | CASCLLSSQELSYEQYF | TRBJ2-7 | TRBV27 | - | -
TGTGCCACCAGAGGCGGATACAATGAGCAGTTCTTC | CATRGGYNEQFF | TRBJ2-1 | TRBV10-3 | - | -
TGTGCCAGCAGCTTGGGACAGGGTTTCGACGGGGGCAATCAGCCCCAGCATTTT | CASSLGQGFDGGNQPQHF | TRBJ1-5 | TRBV7-9 | TRBD1 | few
TGTGCCAGCTGGGACAGGAACACTGAAGCTTTCTTT | CASWDRNTEAFF | TRBJ1-1 | TRBV6-1 | TRBD1 | -
TGCGCCAGCAGCCAAGTAGCGGGAGCTTACAATGAGCAGTTCTTC | CASSQVAGAYNEQFF | TRBJ2-1 | TRBV4-1 | TRBD2 | few
TGTGCCAGCAGTTACTCGACGGGGGGGGATGGCTACACCTTC | CASSYSTGGDGYTF | TRBJ1-2 | TRBV6-5 | - | -
TGTGCCAGCAGCTTCGGACTAGCGGGAGACAATGAGCAGTTCTTC | CASSFGLAGDNEQFF | TRBJ2-1 | TRBV7-2 | TRBD2 | -
TGCAGTGCTAGCCCCGGCGGGACAGGCACCTACAATGAGCAGTTCTTC | CSASPGGTGTYNEQFF | TRBJ2-1 | TRBV20-1 | TRBD1 | many
TGTGCCAGCAGCTTAGTCGCGGGCACTGAAGCTTTCTTT | CASSLVAGTEAFF | TRBJ1-1 | TRBV7-2 | - | -
TGTGCCTGGAGTGCGACTAGCGGGGGCTACGAGCAGTACTTC | CAWSATSGGYEQYF | TRBJ2-7 | TRBV30 | TRBD2 | few
TGTGCCAGCAGTGAAGGACACGTACAGTTCTTC | CASSEGHVQFF | TRBJ2-1 | TRBV2 | - | few
TGTGCCAGCAGTTTAGGGAGGAATGAGCAGTTCTTC | CASSLGRNEQFF | TRBJ2-1 | TRBV12-3/TRBV12-4 | - | many
TGCAGCGTTGAATTCGGAGAAATCAGCTCCTACAATGAGCAGTTCTTC | CSVEFGEISSYNEQFF | TRBJ2-1 | TRBV29-1 | - | many
TGCGCCAGCACCCTGGGCACAGACCTCTCCAACTATGGCTACACCTTC | CASTLGTDLSNYGYTF | TRBJ1-2 | TRBV5-1 | - | -
TGTGCCAGCAGCTTTGCCATGAATGAGCAGTTCTTC | CASSFAMNEQFF | TRBJ2-1 | TRBV7-9 | - | -
TGTGCCAGCAGCTTAGGGGGACAGACCTCCTACGAGCAGTACTTC | CASSLGGQTSYEQYF | TRBJ2-7 | TRBV7-2 | TRBD1 | -
TGTGCCAGCAGCGTAGGCGAGGACAAAAACATTCAGTACTTC | CASSVGEDKNIQYF | TRBJ2-4 | TRBV9 | - | many
TGCAGCGTTCGGGTCGCCCGTCACAGGGGGCGAGAGGGGGCCACTGAAGCTTTCTTT | CSVRVARHRGREGATEAFF | TRBJ1-1 | TRBV29-1 | TRBD1 | -
TGTGCCAGCAGTGTTCAAGTGGCAGGAGAAAAACTGTTTTTT | CASSVQVAGEKLFF | TRBJ1-4 | TRBV2 | - | few
TGTGCCAGCAGCTTAGGCAGGTCAACCTACGAGCAGTACTTC | CASSLGRSTYEQYF | TRBJ2-7 | TRBV5-6 | - | -
TGTGCCAGCAGCCAAGAACACAGGGGGGGGAATCAGCCCCAGCATTTT | CASSQEHRGGNQPQHF | TRBJ1-5 | TRBV3-1 | TRBD1 | many
TGTGCCAGCAGCGCCGGGACTGGAAACACCATATATTTT | CASSAGTGNTIYF | TRBJ1-3 | TRBV7-6 | - | -
TGCGCCAGCAGCCAAGGTTGGGGAGTTGCGACAGATACGCAGTATTTT | CASSQGWGVATDTQYF | TRBJ2-3 | TRBV4-1 | - | many
TGTGCCATCAGTGGACTAGCGGGAGTGGGCACAGATACGCAGTATTTT | CAISGLAGVGTDTQYF | TRBJ2-3 | TRBV10-3 | TRBD2 | many
TGTGCCAGCAGTGGACAGGGCTTTTCTAACTATGGCTACACCTTC | CASSGQGFSNYGYTF | TRBJ1-2 | TRBV6-5 | TRBD1 | -
TGCGCCAGCAGCTTGGACAGCGGCATGAACACTGAAGCTTTCTTT | CASSLDSGMNTEAFF | TRBJ1-1 | TRBV5-1 | - | many
TGTGCCAGCAGCCATGCGACAGGGGCCTACGAGCAGTACTTC | CASSHATGAYEQYF | TRBJ2-7 | TRBV3-1 | TRBD1 | -
TGTGCCAGCAGTGAACGGGGCGGGGGTTACAATGAGCAGTTCTTC | CASSERGGGYNEQFF | TRBJ2-1 | TRBV6-1 | TRBD2 | many
TGCAGCGTTGCCGGGAGACAGGGGGGTGAAAAACTGTTTTTT | CSVAGRQGGEKLFF | TRBJ1-4 | TRBV29-1 | TRBD1 | many
TGTGCCAGCAGCTTAAACAGGGGAAACGAGCAGTACTTC | CASSLNRGNEQYF | TRBJ2-7 | TRBV2 | TRBD1 | few
TGTGCCAGCAGCGCCGGGACAGGGGGAGATGAAGCTTTCTTT | CASSAGTGGDEAFF | TRBJ1-1 | TRBV12-3/TRBV12-4 | TRBD1 | many
TGTGCCAGCAGCTTAGACGACGGTTCCACAGATACGCAGTATTTT | CASSLDDGSTDTQYF | TRBJ2-3 | TRBV7-9 | - | -
TGTGCCATCGCCTACTCTGGACAAATCACAGATACGCAGTATTTT | CAIAYSGQITDTQYF | TRBJ2-3 | TRBV10-3 | - | -
TGCGCCAGCAGCCCGGGACTGGGGGCAAGCACCTATGGCTACACCTTC | CASSPGLGASTYGYTF | TRBJ1-2 | TRBV5-1 | - | many
TGTGCCAGCAGTGAAAGTGGGATTCAAGAGACCCAGTACTTC | CASSESGIQETQYF | TRBJ2-5 | TRBV25-1 | - | -
TGCAGTGCCCATTCCAGGGGGTTTTACGAGCAGTACTTC | CSAHSRGFYEQYF | TRBJ2-7 | TRBV20-1 | TRBD1 | few
TGTGCCAGCAGTGCCCACCCGGGACTAGGGTTGGAGCAGTTCTTC | CASSAHPGLGLEQFF | TRBJ2-1 | TRBV6-1 | TRBD2 | many